This TCR beta chain comes out of a study of blood T cell repertoires in COVID-19. Background on the study: From the United States, Italy and Spain came samples of acute and convalescent COVID-19.

Produced via immunoSEQ multiplex PCR; TCRdb's table is partial and in-frame only. The table records 90,000 to 120,000 clones, 70% to 90% of them present only once. Germline V CDR1 and CDR2: SNHLY, FYNNEI. The V gene end was trimmed by 4 bases and the J gene end by 8 bases; junction bases not matched to a gene: 8. This CDR3 is 14 amino acids long. J is TRBJ2-1 and V is TRBV2; the match to TRBD1 covers 7 bases. Sequenced material: peripheral blood. The source is a man aged 35-49 years with active or convalescent COVID-19. CDR3 DNA: TGTGCCAGCAGTGCCCTCTCACAGGGGTATGAGCAGTTCTTC. The encoded protein is CASSALSQGYEQFF.